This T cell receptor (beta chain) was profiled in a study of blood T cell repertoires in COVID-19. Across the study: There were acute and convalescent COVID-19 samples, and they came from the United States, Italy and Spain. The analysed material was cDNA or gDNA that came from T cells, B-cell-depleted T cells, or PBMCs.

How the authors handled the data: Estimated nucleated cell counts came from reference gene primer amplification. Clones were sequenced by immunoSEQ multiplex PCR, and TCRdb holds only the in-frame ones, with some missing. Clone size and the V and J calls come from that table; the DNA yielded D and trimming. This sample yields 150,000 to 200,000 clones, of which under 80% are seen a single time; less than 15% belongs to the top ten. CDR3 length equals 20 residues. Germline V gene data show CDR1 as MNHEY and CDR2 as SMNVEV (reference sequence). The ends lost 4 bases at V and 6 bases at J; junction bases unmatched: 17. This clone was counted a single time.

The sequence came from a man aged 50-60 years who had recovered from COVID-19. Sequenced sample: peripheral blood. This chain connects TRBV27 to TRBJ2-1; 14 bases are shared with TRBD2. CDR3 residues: CASSSLKGTSGSWRSNEQFF. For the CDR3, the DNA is TGTGCCAGCAGTTCCCTTAAGGGGACTAGCGGGAGCTGGAGGTCCAATGAGCAGTTCTTC.